The 6 T cell receptor beta chains given below trace back to one sample, sequenced in a study of blood T cells in healthy people across ages. Then a second PCR, running about 7 to 11 cycles, was carried out with a sample-barcoded 5' primer and a J-beta primer mix. One entry per CDR3 protein results from TCRdb running MiXCR on the 5' RACE reads. This table holds 1.2 million to 1.5 million distinct CDR3 sequences, approximately 60% found once. Sequencing was done on a sample of blood. These receptors all come from a man younger than 35 in good health.

The V and J genes are TRBV29-1 and TRBJ2-5; D is unresolved. The CDR3 runs 13 residues. CDR1 SQVTM and CDR2 ANQGSEA come from the germline V gene. V gave up 1 base and J gave up 5 bases, with 11 bases separating them. The CDR3 sequence is CSVEGLYGETQYF. The DNA for the CDR3 is TGCAGCGTTGAAGGTCTCTATGGGGAGACCCAGTACTTC.

In this sample, this clonotype turned up a few times. The J gene is TRBJ1-1, the V gene TRBV7-2; no clear D gene. CDR1 is SGHTA and CDR2 is FQGNSA in the germline V gene. The V end was cut by 6 bases, the J end by 1 base, with 6 bases between. The CDR3 covers 12 residues. The CDR3 spells CASSLKNTEAFF. The CDR3 DNA follows: TGTGCCAGCAGTTTGAAGAACACTGAAGCTTTCTTT. The full variable domain, in which reference TRBV7-2 and TRBJ1-1 provide the parts outside the CDR3, is GAGVSQSPSNKVTEKGKDVELRCDPISGHTALYWYRQSLGQGLEFLIYFQGNSAPDKSGLPSDRFSAERTGGSVSTLTIQRTQQEDSAVYLCASSLKNTEAFFGQGTRLTVV.

This clonotype was picked up a small number of times. The V and J genes are TRBV20-1 and TRBJ2-7, with a tentative D call TRBD1 (5 bases). Trimming stripped 2 bases from V and 0 bases from J, with 8 bases between. The CDR3 runs to 13 residues. Germline V gene data show CDR1 as DFQATT and CDR2 as SNEGSKA (reference sequence). Written as DNA, the CDR3 is TGCAGTGCTAGACCAGGGCCCTCCTACGAGCAGTACTTC. It specifies CSARPGPSYEQYF.

CDR3 DNA sequence: TGTGCCAGCAGCTTAGGGAGTAGCGGGGGGGCCTTGTCCTACAATGAGCAGTTCTTC. Residues: CASSLGSSGGALSYNEQFF. The J gene is TRBJ2-1, the V gene TRBV7-2; 11 bases match TRBD2. The germline V gene encodes CDR1 SGHTA and CDR2 FQGNSA. The CDR3 extends over 19 amino acids. V shed 1 base and J 1 base; nucleotides not matched to a gene: 9.

This clonotype was counted a few times. The chain links TRBV6-5 to TRBJ1-2; D is uncertain. There are 11 residues in the CDR3. From germline, CDR1 is MNHEY and CDR2 SVGAGI. Between the trimmed V and J ends, which lost 7 bases and 6 bases, there was a span of 9 bases. This CDR3 is CASKSGDGYTF. The CDR3 nucleotides read TGTGCCAGCAAGAGTGGGGATGGCTACACCTTC.

The genes are TRBV20-1 and TRBJ2-1; 12 nucleotides agree with TRBD2. V lost 6 bases, J lost 6 bases, and 6 bases stayed unmatched. The CDR3 consists of 14 residues. Germline CDR1 reads DFQATT; CDR2 reads SNEGSKA (reference sequence). This CDR3 is CSARTSGIANEQFF. The DNA of the CDR3 is TGCAGTGCCCGGACTAGCGGGATCGCCAATGAGCAGTTCTTC.